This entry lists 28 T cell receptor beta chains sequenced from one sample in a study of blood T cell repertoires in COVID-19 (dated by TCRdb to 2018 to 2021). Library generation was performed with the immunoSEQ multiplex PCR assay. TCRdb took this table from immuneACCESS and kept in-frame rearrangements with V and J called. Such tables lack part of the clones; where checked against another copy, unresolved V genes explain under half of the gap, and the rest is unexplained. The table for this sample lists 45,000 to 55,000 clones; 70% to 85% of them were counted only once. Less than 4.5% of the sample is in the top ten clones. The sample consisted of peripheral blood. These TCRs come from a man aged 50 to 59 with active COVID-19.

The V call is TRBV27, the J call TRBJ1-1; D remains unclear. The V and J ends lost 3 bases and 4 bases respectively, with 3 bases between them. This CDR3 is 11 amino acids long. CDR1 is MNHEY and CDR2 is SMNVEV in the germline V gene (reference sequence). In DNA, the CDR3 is TGTGCCAGCAGTTTTCGCACTGAAGCTTTCTTT. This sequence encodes CASSFRTEAFF.

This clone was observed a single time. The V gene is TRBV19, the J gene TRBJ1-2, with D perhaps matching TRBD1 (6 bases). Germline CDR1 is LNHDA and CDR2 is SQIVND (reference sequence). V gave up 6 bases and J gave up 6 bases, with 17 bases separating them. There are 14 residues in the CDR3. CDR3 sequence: CASRAFQQGDGYTF. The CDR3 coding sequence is TGTGCCAGTAGAGCCTTTCAACAGGGCGATGGCTACACCTTC. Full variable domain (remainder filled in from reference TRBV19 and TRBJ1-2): DGGITQSPKYLFRKEGQNVTLSCEQNLNHDAMYWYRQDPGQGLRLIYYSQIVNDFQKGDIAEGYSVSREKKESFPLTVTSAQKNPTAFYLCASRAFQQGDGYTFGSGTRLTVV.

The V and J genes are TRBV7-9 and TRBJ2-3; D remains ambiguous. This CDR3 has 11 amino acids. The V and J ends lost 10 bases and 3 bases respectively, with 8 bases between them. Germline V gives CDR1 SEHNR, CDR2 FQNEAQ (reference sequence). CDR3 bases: TGTGCCACTACAGAGACAGATACGCAGTATTTT. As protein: CATTETDTQYF.

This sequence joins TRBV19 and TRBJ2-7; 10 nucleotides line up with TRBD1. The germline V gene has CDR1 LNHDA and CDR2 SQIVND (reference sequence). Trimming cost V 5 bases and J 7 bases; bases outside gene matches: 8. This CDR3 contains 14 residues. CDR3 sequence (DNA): TGTGCCAGTAGTCGGACAGGGGGTAGGGGAGAGCAGTACTTC. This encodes CASSRTGGRGEQYF.

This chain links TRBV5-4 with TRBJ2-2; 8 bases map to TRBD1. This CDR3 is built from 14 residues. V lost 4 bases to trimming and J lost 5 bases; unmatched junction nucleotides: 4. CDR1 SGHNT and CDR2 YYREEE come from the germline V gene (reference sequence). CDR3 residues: CASSTTGVTGELFF. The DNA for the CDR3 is TGTGCCAGCAGCACGACAGGGGTTACCGGGGAGCTGTTTTTT.

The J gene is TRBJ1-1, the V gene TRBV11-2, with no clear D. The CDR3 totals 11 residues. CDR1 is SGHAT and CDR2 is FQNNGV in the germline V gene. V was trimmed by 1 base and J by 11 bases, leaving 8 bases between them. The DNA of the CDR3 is TGTGCCAGCAGCTTAGGAGGAGAGGCTTTCTTT. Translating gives CASSLGGEAFF. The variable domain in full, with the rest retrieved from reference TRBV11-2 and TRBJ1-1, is EAGVAQSPRYKIIEKRQSVAFWCNPISGHATLYWYQQILGQGPKLLIQFQNNGVVDDSQLPKDRFSAERLKGVDSTLKIQPAKLEDSAVYLCASSLGGEAFFGQGTRLTVV.

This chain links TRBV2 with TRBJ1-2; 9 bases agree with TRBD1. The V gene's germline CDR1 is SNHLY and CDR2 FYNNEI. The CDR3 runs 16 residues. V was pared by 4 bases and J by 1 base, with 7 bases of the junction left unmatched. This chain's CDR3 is CASSGTDRGGNYGYTF. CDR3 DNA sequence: TGTGCCAGCAGTGGAACGGACAGGGGCGGTAACTATGGCTACACCTTC. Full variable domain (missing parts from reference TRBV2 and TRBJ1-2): EPEVTQTPSHQVTQMGQEVILRCVPISNHLYFYWYRQILGQKVEFLVSFYNNEISEKSEIFDDQFSVERPDGSNFTLKIRSTKLEDSAMYFCASSGTDRGGNYGYTFGSGTRLTVV.

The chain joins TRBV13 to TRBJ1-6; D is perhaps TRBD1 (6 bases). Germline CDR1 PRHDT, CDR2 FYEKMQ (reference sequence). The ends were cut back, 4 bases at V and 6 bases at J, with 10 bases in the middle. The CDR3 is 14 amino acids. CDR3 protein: CASSSQGSNSPLHF. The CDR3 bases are TGTGCCAGCAGCTCACAGGGTTCTAATTCACCCCTCCACTTT.

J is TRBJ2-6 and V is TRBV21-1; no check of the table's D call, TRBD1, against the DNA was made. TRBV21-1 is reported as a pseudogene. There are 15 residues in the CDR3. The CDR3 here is CASSAQGAGANVLTF. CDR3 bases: TGTGCCAGCAGCGCACAGGGGGCTGGGGCCAACGTCCTGACTTTC.

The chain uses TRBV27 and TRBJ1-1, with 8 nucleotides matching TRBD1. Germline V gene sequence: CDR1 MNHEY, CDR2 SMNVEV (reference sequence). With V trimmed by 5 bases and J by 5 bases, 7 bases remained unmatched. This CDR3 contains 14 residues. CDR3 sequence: CASSHRQGWTEAFF. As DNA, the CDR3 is TGTGCCAGCAGTCATCGACAGGGGTGGACTGAAGCTTTCTTT.

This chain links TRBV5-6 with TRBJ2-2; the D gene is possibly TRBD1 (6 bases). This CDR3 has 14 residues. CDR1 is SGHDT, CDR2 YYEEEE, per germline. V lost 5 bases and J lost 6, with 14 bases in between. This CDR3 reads CASRRVQGSGELFF. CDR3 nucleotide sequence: TGTGCCAGCAGACGGGTCCAGGGGTCCGGGGAGCTGTTTTTT.

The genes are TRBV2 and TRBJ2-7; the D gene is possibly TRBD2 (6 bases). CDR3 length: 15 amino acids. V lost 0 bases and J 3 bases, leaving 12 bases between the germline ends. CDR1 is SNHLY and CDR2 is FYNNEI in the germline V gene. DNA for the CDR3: TGTGCCAGCAGTGAAGCGCGGGGTCCCCTCTACGAGCAGTACTTC. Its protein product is CASSEARGPLYEQYF. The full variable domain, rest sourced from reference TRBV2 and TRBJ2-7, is EPEVTQTPSHQVTQMGQEVILRCVPISNHLYFYWYRQILGQKVEFLVSFYNNEISEKSEIFDDQFSVERPDGSNFTLKIRSTKLEDSAMYFCASSEARGPLYEQYFGPGTRLTVT.

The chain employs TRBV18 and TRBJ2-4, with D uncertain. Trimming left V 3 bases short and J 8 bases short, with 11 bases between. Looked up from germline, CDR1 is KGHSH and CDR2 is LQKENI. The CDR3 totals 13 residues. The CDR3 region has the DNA TGTGCCAGCTCACCGAGCAGGATAGACATTCAGTACTTC. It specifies CASSPSRIDIQYF.

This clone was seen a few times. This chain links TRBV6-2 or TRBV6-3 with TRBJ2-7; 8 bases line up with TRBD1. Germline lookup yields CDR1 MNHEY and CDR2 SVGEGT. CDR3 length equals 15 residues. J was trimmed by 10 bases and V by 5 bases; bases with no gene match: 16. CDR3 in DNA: TGTGCCAGCAGTACCTCCTCCGGGACAGGAGGGAAACAGTACTTC. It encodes CASSTSSGTGGKQYF.

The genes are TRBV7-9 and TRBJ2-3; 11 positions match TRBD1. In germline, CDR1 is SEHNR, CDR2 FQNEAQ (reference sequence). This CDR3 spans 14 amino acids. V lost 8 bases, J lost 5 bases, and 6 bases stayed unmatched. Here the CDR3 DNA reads TGTGCCAGCTCCCGGGACAGGGGGGGAGATACGCAGTATTTT. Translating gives CASSRDRGGDTQYF.

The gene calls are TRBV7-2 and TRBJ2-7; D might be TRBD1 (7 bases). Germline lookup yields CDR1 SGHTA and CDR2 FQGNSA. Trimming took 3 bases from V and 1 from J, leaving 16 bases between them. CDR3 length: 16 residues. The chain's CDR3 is CASSLEGAHPSYEQYF. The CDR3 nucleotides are TGTGCCAGCAGCTTGGAGGGGGCCCACCCGTCCTACGAGCAGTACTTC.

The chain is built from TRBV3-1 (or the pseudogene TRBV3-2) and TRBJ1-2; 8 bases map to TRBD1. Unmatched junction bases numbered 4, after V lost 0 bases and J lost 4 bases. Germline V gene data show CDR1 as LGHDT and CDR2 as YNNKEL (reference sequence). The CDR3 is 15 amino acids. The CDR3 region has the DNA TGTGCCAGCAGCCAAGATGCAGGGGGCGGCTATGGCTACACCTTC. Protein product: CASSQDAGGGYGYTF.

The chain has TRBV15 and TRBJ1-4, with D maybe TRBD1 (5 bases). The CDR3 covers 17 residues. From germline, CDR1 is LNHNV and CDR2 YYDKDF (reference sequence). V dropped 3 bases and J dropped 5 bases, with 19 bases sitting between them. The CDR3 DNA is TGTGCCACCAGCAGCCTCCACGGAGGGTGGGGGAATGAAAAACTGTTTTTT. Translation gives CATSSLHGGWGNEKLFF.

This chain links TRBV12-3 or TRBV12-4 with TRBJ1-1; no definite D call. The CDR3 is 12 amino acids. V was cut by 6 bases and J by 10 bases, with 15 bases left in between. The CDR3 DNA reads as TGTGCCAGCAGGCCAGCCCAGCGGCGAGCTTTCTTT. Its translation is CASRPAQRRAFF.

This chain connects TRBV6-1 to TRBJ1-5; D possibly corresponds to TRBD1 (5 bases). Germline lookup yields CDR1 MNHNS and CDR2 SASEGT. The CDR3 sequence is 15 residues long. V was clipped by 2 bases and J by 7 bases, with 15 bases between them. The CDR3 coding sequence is TGTGCCAGCAGTGAATTTTTAGGGCAGGGCCAGCCCCAGCATTTT. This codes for CASSEFLGQGQPQHF.

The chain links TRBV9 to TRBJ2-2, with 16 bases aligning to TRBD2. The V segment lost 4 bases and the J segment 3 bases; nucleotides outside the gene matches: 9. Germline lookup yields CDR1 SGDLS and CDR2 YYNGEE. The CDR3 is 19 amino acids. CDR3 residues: CASSPLGTSGGGYTGELFF. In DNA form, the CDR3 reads TGTGCCAGCAGCCCCCTAGGGACTAGCGGGGGGGGATACACCGGGGAGCTGTTTTTT.

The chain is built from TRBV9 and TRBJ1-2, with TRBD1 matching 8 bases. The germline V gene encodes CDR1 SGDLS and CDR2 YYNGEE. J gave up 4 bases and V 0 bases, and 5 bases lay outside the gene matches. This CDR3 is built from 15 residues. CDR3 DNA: TGTGCCAGCAGCGTAGATGGGACAGGTCTCTATGGCTACACCTTC. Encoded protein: CASSVDGTGLYGYTF.

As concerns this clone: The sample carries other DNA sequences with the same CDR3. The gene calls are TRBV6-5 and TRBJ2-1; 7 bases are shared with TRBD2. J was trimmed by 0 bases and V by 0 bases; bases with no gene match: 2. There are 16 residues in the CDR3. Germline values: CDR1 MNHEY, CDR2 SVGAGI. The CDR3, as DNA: TGTGCCAGCAGTTACTCTGGCGGGAGCTCCTACAATGAGCAGTTCTTC. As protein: CASSYSGGSSYNEQFF.

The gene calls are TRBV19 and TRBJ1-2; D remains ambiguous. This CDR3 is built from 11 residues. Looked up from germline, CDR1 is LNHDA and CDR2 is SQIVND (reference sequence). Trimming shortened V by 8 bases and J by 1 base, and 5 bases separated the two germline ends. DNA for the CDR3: TGTGCCAGTCTCAGTAACTATGGCTACACCTTC. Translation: CASLSNYGYTF.

CDR3 bases: TGTGCCAGCTCACCGGCAGGGGGCACGTCGAACACCGGGGAGCTGTTTTTT. Translation gives CASSPAGGTSNTGELFF. The rearrangement joins TRBV18 to TRBJ2-2, with 8 bases lining up with TRBD1. V shed 3 bases and J 0 bases; nucleotides not matched to a gene: 6. Germline values: CDR1 KGHSH, CDR2 LQKENI. This CDR3 is 17 amino acids long.

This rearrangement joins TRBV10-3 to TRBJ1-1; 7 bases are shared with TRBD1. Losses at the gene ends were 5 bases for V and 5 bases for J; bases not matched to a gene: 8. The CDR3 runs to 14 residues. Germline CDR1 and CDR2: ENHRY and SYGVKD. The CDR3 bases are TGTGCCATCAGTACGAATACAGGGGCTACTGAAGCTTTCTTT. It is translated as CAISTNTGATEAFF.

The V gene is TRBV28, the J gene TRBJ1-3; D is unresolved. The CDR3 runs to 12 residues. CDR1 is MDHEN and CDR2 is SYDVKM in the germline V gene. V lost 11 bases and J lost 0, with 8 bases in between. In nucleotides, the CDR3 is TGTGCCGCACGGTCCTCTGGAAACACCATATATTTT. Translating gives CAARSSGNTIYF.

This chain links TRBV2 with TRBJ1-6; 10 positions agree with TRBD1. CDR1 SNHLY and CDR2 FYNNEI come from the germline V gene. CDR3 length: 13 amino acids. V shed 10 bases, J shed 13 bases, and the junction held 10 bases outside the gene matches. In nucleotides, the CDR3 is TGTGCCATTTTCGGGACAGGGGATCCCCCCCTCCACTTT. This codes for CAIFGTGDPPLHF.